This T cell receptor beta chain is drawn from a study of Ad26.COV2.S vaccination and SARS-CoV-2 variants. The J segment lost 5 bases and the V segment lost 2 bases, leaving 3 bases of the junction unmatched. Germline values: CDR1 MNHNS, CDR2 SASEGT. This CDR3 has 14 amino acids. Assay: immunoSEQ multiplex PCR; the TCRdb copy retains only in-frame clones and omits some. The data hold 180,000 or so clones, with around 88% observed a single time. Points from the study as a whole: It is possible that the TCR breadth and depth analyses underestimated the total T cell responses.

The table lists this clone with a few counts. The antigen is not known. This sample comprised peripheral blood, obtained after recovery from COVID-19. The clonotype comes from a human donor who had recovered from COVID-19. V usage is TRBV6-1 and J usage is TRBJ2-4; 7 positions agree with TRBD1. CDR3 DNA sequence: TGTGCCAGCAGTGAAAGGGGGCAGGAAAACATTCAGTACTTC. Its translation is CASSERGQENIQYF.